Listed below are T cell receptor beta chains from one sample, sequenced in a study of post-analysis software for immune sequencing data. Using its own MiXCR run on the PCR reads, TCRdb lists one record per CDR3 protein. Among around 710,000 distinct CDR3 sequences listed, roughly 46% were seen once. Sequencing was carried out using blood. Receptors were obtained from a girl aged 10-17 years with multiple sclerosis. CDR3s include the opening cysteine and the closing phenylalanine or tryptophan. Size is omitted from some rows. Given values are once, few, many or a class for expanded clones.

abundance	v_gene	j_gene	CDR3aa
few	TRBV15	TRBJ2-1	CATSRDYGSPHNEQFF
.	TRBV2	TRBJ2-3	CASSLQYTDTQYF
few	TRBV6-2/TRBV6-3	TRBJ2-7	CATKSYSSNSYEQYF
few	TRBV12-3/TRBV12-4	TRBJ2-1	CASTPGGADNEQFF
.	TRBV4-2	TRBJ2-7	CASSHGLGSSYEQYF
.	TRBV29-1	TRBJ2-3	CSVDFRRTDTQYF
.	TRBV7-2	TRBJ2-1	CASSRSGQRGNEQFF
once	TRBV10-3	TRBJ2-3	CAINPGQGTDTQYF
.	TRBV3-1	TRBJ2-5	CASSQEDRGGETQYF
few	TRBV9	TRBJ2-6	CASGPDRASSGANVLTF
.	TRBV20-1	TRBJ2-1	CSASWEGFRSYNEQFF
.	TRBV12-3/TRBV12-4	TRBJ1-2	CASSRTDTNYGYTF
.	TRBV28	TRBJ2-7	CASSSPGGHLAGTSYEQYF
.	TRBV27	TRBJ2-6	CASSNRVPIFGANVLTF
.	TRBV7-9	TRBJ2-3	CASSALGGSGTDTQYF
.	TRBV11-1	TRBJ2-5	CASSLEARRGETQYF
.	TRBV20-1	TRBJ2-7	CSAAIHLAGGYDEQYF
.	TRBV6-5	TRBJ1-1	CASSYSRQSMNTEAFF
.	TRBV7-6	.	CASSKLRDGFYEQYF
.	TRBV6-6	.	CASSYSRASQKTQFF
.	TRBV7-6	TRBJ1-6	CASSLQGYNSPLHF
.	TRBV29-1	TRBJ2-2	CSVGDRTNTGELFF
.	TRBV5-1	TRBJ2-7	CASSYVGQGAYEQYF
.	TRBV5-1	TRBJ2-4	CASSPRQTRNIQYF
.	TRBV20-1	TRBJ1-1	CSAGGEAFF